This T cell receptor (beta chain) derives from a study of blood T cell repertoires in COVID-19. Per the original data handling: Reference gene primer amplification gave nucleated cell count estimates. The assay was immunoSEQ multiplex PCR, and TCRdb's table has in-frame clones only and misses some. The D gene and trimming were derived from the DNA, and the V and J assignments and clone size from that table. The table records around 150,000 clones, about 81% of them present only once. In germline, CDR1 is LGHNA, CDR2 YSLEER. The CDR3 extends over 14 amino acids. V was cut by 2 bases and J by 5 bases, with 13 bases left in between.

The source is a human donor in a cohort sampled during active COVID-19. The chain employs TRBV4-3 and TRBJ2-7; perhaps TRBD1 as D (6 bases). Material for sequencing was peripheral blood. The CDR3 here is CASSQTQGLDEQYF. DNA for the CDR3: TGCGCCAGCAGCCAAACCCAGGGGTTGGACGAGCAGTACTTC.